A single T cell receptor beta chain is shown here with its context. Version v3.0 of the immunoSEQ assay ran at survey level. Generated by immunoSEQ multiplex PCR, the TCRdb table keeps only in-frame clones and is missing some. The sample has about 12,000 clones, about 87% seen once. This specimen comes from a study of long-term antiretroviral therapy in people with HIV. The germline V gene has CDR1 SGHRS and CDR2 YFSETQ. Trimming took off 0 bases at V and 5 bases at J, with 6 bases between the two ends. CDR3 length: 13 amino acids. V gene TRBV5-1 combines with J gene TRBJ2-1; D unclear. The sequence came from a middle-aged woman with HIV. This material consisted of unsorted PBMCs, taken 2.1 years after starting antiretroviral therapy. The CDR3 DNA follows: TGCGCCAGCAGCTTGGTTCTGGACAATGAGCAGTTCTTC. Translated, it gives CASSLVLDNEQFF.